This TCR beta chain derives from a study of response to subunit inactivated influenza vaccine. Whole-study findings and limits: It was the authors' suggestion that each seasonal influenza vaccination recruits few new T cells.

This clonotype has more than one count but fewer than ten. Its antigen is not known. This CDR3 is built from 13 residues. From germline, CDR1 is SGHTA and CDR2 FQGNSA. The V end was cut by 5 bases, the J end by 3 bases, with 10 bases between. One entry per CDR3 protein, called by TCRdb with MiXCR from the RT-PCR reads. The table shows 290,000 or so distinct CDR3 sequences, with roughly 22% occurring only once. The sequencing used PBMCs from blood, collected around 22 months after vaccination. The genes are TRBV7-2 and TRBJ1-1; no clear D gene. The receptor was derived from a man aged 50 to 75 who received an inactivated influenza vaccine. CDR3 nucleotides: TGTGCCAGCAGCCCAACGGTGTACACTGAAGCTTTCTTT. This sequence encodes CASSPTVYTEAFF.